The source of this T cell receptor beta chain is a study of blood T cell repertoires in COVID-19. Germline V gene lookup returns CDR1 SNHLY and CDR2 FYNNEI. V trimming: 6 bases; J trimming: 5 bases; junction bases outside the gene matches: 12. This CDR3 comprises 16 residues. Original data processing: Quantification of nucleated cells was approximated via reference gene primer amplification. Data came from immunoSEQ multiplex PCR; TCRdb stores just in-frame clones and leaves some out. From that table come the V and J calls and clone size; the DNA was used to work out D and trimming. The sample shows 60,000 to 80,000 clones, about 89% of them seen only once.

V is TRBV2 and J is TRBJ2-1; 8 nucleotides match TRBD2. This receptor was obtained from a man aged 55 to 70 with acute or convalescent COVID-19. The sample was peripheral blood. This chain's CDR3 is CASRVTSGGTHNEQFF. DNA of the CDR3: TGTGCCAGCAGGGTTACTAGCGGAGGAACGCACAATGAGCAGTTCTTC. The full variable domain, rest sourced from reference TRBV2 and TRBJ2-1, is EPEVTQTPSHQVTQMGQEVILRCVPISNHLYFYWYRQILGQKVEFLVSFYNNEISEKSEIFDDQFSVERPDGSNFTLKIRSTKLEDSAMYFCASRVTSGGTHNEQFFGPGTRLTVL.